This TCR beta chain was observed in a study of beta chain features in type 1 diabetes. The study, taken as a whole, reports: Type 1 diabetes patients showed a moderate but significant shortening of TCRB CDR3s in all four CD4+ subsets.

The authors reverse transcribed all of the isolated RNA, so sequencing captured expressed TCRB transcripts. Using immunoSEQ multiplex PCR, the repertoire was profiled, and TCRdb retains in-frame clones only, with some absent. The table records approximately 250,000 clones, about 11% of them present only once. Remarks on this clone: As yet, its antigen is unknown.

V gave up 3 bases and J gave up 0 bases, with 12 bases separating them. CDR3 size: 15 residues. Looked up from germline, CDR1 is LGHNA and CDR2 is YSLEER. The chain has TRBV4-3 and TRBJ2-7; D is perhaps TRBD1 (5 bases). This TCR was recovered from a man aged 25-45 years with type 1 diabetes. Sequencing input: naive CD4+ T cells from blood. The CDR3: CASSQRQGSSYEQYF. As DNA, the CDR3 is TGCGCCAGCAGCCAGAGGCAGGGATCCTCCTACGAGCAGTACTTC.